This TCR beta chain was captured in a study of PD-1 blockade in classical Hodgkin lymphoma (dated by TCRdb to about 2020). The study in broad terms: Nivolumab dosing was 3 mg/kg intravenously every 2 weeks, continuing until either disease progression or unacceptable toxicity. The study used CyTOF and TCR beta sequencing to define a peripheral blood immune signature of response to PD-1 blockade in classical Hodgkin lymphoma.

The time point tag for this specimen amounts to: cycle 2 day 1 (C2D1) of nivolumab. All trial patients had relapsed after autologous stem cell transplantation, with cohorts A, B and C differing in prior brentuximab vedotin exposure. The trial cohort comprised more than 55 patients with relapsed/refractory classical Hodgkin lymphoma whose best overall responses were complete response, partial response or progressive disease. Trial patients were treated with single-agent nivolumab in the multi-cohort phase II CheckMate 205 trial. An independent review committee assessed best overall response by applying the 2007 International Working Group response criteria. Trial PBMCs were obtained immediately prior to nivolumab initiation (C1D1) and on therapy at cycle 2 day 1 and cycle 4 day 1. Peripheral blood was collected in 8 mL Vacutainer Cell Preparation Tubes, from which PBMCs were isolated by centrifugation and then cryopreserved.

Concerning this clone: The antigen it binds to is not known. Base-call qualities are not available, and no considerably larger clone is one nucleotide away.

Summary of the overall study and its limitations: Newly diagnosed patients were reported to have lower baseline TCR diversity than healthy donors, and relapsed/refractory patients were reported to have lower baseline TCR diversity still. Lower diversity was observed in patients in whom nivolumab was started less than 1 year after ASCT, and these patients were excluded from later analyses so that confounding by immune reconstitution would be avoided. By C4D1, a significant rise was seen in CD4+ TCR diversity but not in CD8+ TCR diversity (p=0.0027 vs p=0.16), and the rise was most apparent among complete responders (p=0.02). The study was limited to a single clinical trial cohort, and causes of repertoire differences, possibly disease activity or prior therapy, remained undefined. Among trial patients, those achieving complete response had baseline diversity similar to that of newly diagnosed patients, while diversity was significantly lower in partial responders and progressors.

Genomic DNA was extracted with the Qiagen DNeasy kit from unsorted PBMCs and from negatively selected CD4+ and CD8+ fractions. TCR beta CDR3 regions were subjected to amplification by immunoSEQ multiplex PCR with primers that anneal to V and J segments. A synthetic immune receptor repertoire was used to minimize amplification bias, and remaining bias was computationally removed after sequencing. The study's own analysis went as follows. Repertoire diversity was quantified as the Shannon entropy index using custom Python scripts. Unsorted, CD4+ and CD8+ repertoires were analyzed separately, except in combined analyses where CD4+ and CD8+ sequences were merged in silico. Clonal expansion was defined as at least a 2-fold frequency increase after treatment relative to C1D1, with a pseudocount of 0.5 for undetected baseline clones. Singleton clones were defined as clones with 0 or 1 copy at C1D1, and non-singleton clones were defined as clones with 2 or more copies. Clones expanded in unsorted samples were labelled as CD4+, CD8+ or unknown by matching protein sequences in sorted samples from the same patient. Diversity changes from C1D1 to C4D1 were tested in paired samples using Wilcoxon tests. TCRdb mirrors the immuneACCESS table, restricted to in-frame sequences. Some clones are absent from its copies; in checked studies, under half trace to an unresolved V gene, and the reason for the others is unknown. V, J and clone size are those of that table, while D and trimming were read from the DNA. The table for this sample lists some 84,000 clones; about 93% of them were counted only once. Clones ranked in the top ten supply approximately 2.4% of the sample.

This specimen was peripheral blood mononuclear cells (PBMCs), taken before the second cycle of nivolumab. This clonotype originated in a human donor with classical Hodgkin lymphoma.

The DNA sequence is given as TGTGCCAGCAGCGTAGCGCAGGGTCGGAGCGGGGAGCTGTTTTTT. Its translation reads: CASSVAQGRSGELFF. In this chain, TRBV9 is recombined with TRBJ2-2, with TRBD1 as a weak D call on 5 bases. Between the V and J ends, shortened by 0 bases and 7 bases respectively, the junction contains 13 bases. The CDR3, from cysteine to phenylalanine, totals 15 residues. The entry retains the CDR3 DNA only, 45 bases that are in frame from base 1. The CDR1 and CDR2 encoded by the germline V gene are SGDLS and YYNGEE.